This T cell receptor beta chain was profiled in a study of chemoradiotherapy in HPV16-positive cancers (dated by TCRdb to about 2022). With regard to the full study: Candidate HPV-specific T-cell clones and common TCR motifs were defined through functional T-cell assays on cells from a couple of HPV16-positive patients. The study asked whether T-cell immunity against the HPV oncoproteins E6 and E7 changes during chemoradiotherapy and whether it affects survival. TCR repertoires from some 90 patients with HPV-related cancers were then used to track the candidate HPV-specific TCRs and motifs. Study-level results and caveats: Improved recurrence-free survival in HPV16-positive patients was associated with expansion of HPV-responsive T cells during chemoradiotherapy. The functional definition of HPV-specific T cells came from only a couple of HPV16-positive patients, and the survival association was reported for HPV16-positive patients. Expansion of candidate HPV-specific clones and E7-related TCR motifs was observed in the tumor microenvironment during treatment, whereas no such expansion was observed for non-HPV-specific T cells.

The library was prepared using the immunoSEQ multiplex PCR assay. The immuneACCESS repertoire file appears here via TCRdb, limited to in-frame rearrangements. These files lack a portion of the clones; in checked studies, under half of the deficit traces to unresolved V genes, and the cause of the others is not known. For this sample the table gives some 6,600 clones, of which over 70% were detected only once. The top ten clonotypes cover about 7.1% of the sample. V and J lose 4 bases and 2 bases, and a span of 11 bases separates them. Measured from the cysteine to the phenylalanine, the CDR3 is 13 residues long. CDR3 DNA is the only sequence kept; it has 39 bases, read in frame from the first base. CDR1 and CDR2 were assigned from the germline V gene as SQVTM and ANQGSEA. Repertoires were sampled repeatedly over the course of chemoradiotherapy, so clonal expansion could be followed in the tumor microenvironment.

This clone came up once. Its antigen is not yet known. No per-base quality is available; no much larger clone lies one base away. The chain joins TRBV29-1 to TRBJ2-5; TRBD1 could be the D gene, as 6 bases match. The source was tumor tissue, collected from a patient who underwent chemoradiotherapy. The TCR was taken from a human donor with HPV-associated anogenital cancer. The nucleotide sequence reads as follows: TGCAGCGTTGCGCAAGGGGGACAAGAGACCCAGTACTTC. Its translation reads: CSVAQGGQETQYF.